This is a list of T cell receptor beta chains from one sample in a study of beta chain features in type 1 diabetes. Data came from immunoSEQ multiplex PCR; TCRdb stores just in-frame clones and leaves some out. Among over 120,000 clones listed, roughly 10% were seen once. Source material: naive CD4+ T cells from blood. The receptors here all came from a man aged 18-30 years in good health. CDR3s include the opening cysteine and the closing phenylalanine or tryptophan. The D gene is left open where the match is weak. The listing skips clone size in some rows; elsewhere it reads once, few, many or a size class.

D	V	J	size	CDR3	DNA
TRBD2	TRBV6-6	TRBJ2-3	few	CASSSTSGAYTDTQYF	TGTGCCAGCAGCAGTACTAGCGGGGCCTACACAGATACGCAGTATTTT
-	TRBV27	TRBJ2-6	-	CASSGVGAGANVLTF	TGTGCCAGCAGTGGAGTGGGAGCTGGGGCCAACGTCCTGACTTTC
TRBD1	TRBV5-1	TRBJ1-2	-	CASSLVKGTAGYGYTF	TGCGCCAGCAGCTTGGTAAAGGGGACAGCCGGCTATGGCTACACCTTC
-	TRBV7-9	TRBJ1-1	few	CASSLVYSTSTEAFF	TGTGCCAGCAGCTTAGTATATAGTACGAGCACTGAAGCTTTCTTT
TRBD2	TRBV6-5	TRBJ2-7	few	CASSYSGGGTYEQYF	TGTGCCAGCAGTTACTCGGGGGGAGGGACGTACGAGCAGTACTTC
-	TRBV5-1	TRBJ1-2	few	CASSLTGLYGYTF	TGCGCCAGCAGCTTGACAGGGCTCTATGGCTACACCTTC
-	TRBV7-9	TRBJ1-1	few	CASSLGPSNTEAFF	TGTGCCAGCAGCTTAGGGCCGTCGAACACTGAAGCTTTCTTT
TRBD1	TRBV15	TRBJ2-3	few	CATSRGGGTGNTDTQYF	TGTGCCACCAGCAGAGGGGGGGGGACAGGGAACACAGATACGCAGTATTTT
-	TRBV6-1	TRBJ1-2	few	CASSELGGNYGYTF	TGTGCCAGCAGTGAACTCGGGGGGAACTATGGCTACACCTTC
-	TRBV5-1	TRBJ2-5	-	CASSLSQQETQYF	TGCGCCAGCAGCTTGTCCCAGCAAGAGACCCAGTACTTC
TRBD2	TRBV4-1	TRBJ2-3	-	CASSQVGTSGGGTTDTQYF	TGCGCCAGCAGCCAAGTGGGGACTAGCGGGGGGGGAACTACAGATACGCAGTATTTT
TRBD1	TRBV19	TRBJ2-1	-	CASSRGIVGQGYNEQFF	TGTGCCAGTAGTAGGGGGATCGTGGGACAGGGTTACAATGAGCAGTTCTTC
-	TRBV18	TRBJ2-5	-	CASSPTPGIQETQYF	TGTGCCAGCTCACCGACTCCCGGGATCCAAGAGACCCAGTACTTC
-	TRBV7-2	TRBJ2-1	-	CASTRQLNNEQFF	TGTGCCAGCACTAGACAGCTGAACAATGAGCAGTTCTTC
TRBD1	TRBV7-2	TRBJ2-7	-	CASSLTTRGYEQYF	TGTGCCAGCAGCTTAACAACCAGGGGGTACGAGCAGTACTTC
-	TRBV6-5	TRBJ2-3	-	CASSKQETSTDTQYF	TGTGCCAGCAGTAAACAAGAGACTAGCACAGATACGCAGTATTTT
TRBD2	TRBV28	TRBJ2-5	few	CASSGSGGPQETQYF	TGTGCCAGCAGTGGTAGCGGGGGGCCCCAAGAGACCCAGTACTTC
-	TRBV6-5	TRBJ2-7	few	CASSYSPTPFYEQYF	TGTGCCAGCAGTTACTCCCCGACACCGTTCTACGAGCAGTACTTC
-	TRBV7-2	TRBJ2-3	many	CASSLQASTDTQYF	TGTGCCAGCAGCTTACAGGCTAGCACAGATACGCAGTATTTT
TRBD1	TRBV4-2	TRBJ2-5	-	CASSQALGQGAEKTQYF	TGTGCCAGCAGCCAGGCGTTGGGGCAGGGGGCGGAAAAGACCCAGTACTTC
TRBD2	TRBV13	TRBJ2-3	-	CASSLMSGRADTQYF	TGTGCCAGCAGCTTAATGTCAGGGAGGGCAGATACGCAGTATTTT
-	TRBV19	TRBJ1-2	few	CASSIAGDRLLTYGYTF	TGTGCCAGTAGTATCGCGGGCGACCGACTCTTAACCTATGGCTACACCTTC
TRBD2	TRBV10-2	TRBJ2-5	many	CASRLAGDETQYF	TGCGCCAGCAGGCTAGCGGGGGACGAGACCCAGTACTTC
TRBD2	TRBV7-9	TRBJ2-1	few	CASSLPPRLAGGTYNEQFF	TGTGCCAGCAGCCTCCCTCCGAGACTAGCGGGGGGCACCTACAATGAGCAGTTCTTC
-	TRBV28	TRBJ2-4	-	CASNQGQNIQYF	TGTGCCAGCAATCAGGGGCAAAACATTCAGTACTTC
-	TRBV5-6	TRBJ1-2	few	CASSPVDRAPNYGYTF	TGTGCCAGCAGCCCCGTGGACAGAGCCCCAAACTATGGCTACACCTTC